Included here is one T cell receptor beta chain sequence, with context. Its matching antigen is unknown. This sample includes further DNA sequences coding for the same CDR3. Assay used: immunoSEQ multiplex PCR; TCRdb lists only in-frame clones, some missing. The data hold roughly 2.1 million clones, with 85% to 95% observed a single time. The data derive from a study of shared clonotypes between healthy human individuals. Germline values: CDR1 LNHDA, CDR2 SQIVND (reference sequence). The CDR3 loop spans 14 amino acids. V was shortened by 7 bases and J by 0 bases, with 9 bases between the two germline ends. It was CD45RO-negative cells, positively selected for CCR7, that made up naive CD8 cells, with terminally differentiated effector memory CD45RA+ cells excluded. Donors were healthy HIV-negative adults without recent acute infections or vaccinations. Donors were Caucasian adults residing in Nashville, Tennessee, USA.

Overall study findings and caveats: Naive CD4 clonotypes were shared across several donors at 4% to 5%.

The sequence derives from a man between 18 and 29 years old in good health. Some clones in this sample may be carry-over from other donors' samples. Sequencing was done on a sample of naive CD8+ T cells from PBMCs. The chain couples TRBV19 to TRBJ1-4; D is unresolved. The CDR3 DNA reads TGTGCCAGTAAATACCGCTCAACTAATGAAAAACTGTTTTTT. Protein: CASKYRSTNEKLFF. The whole variable domain, filled in from reference TRBV19 and TRBJ1-4, reads DGGITQSPKYLFRKEGQNVTLSCEQNLNHDAMYWYRQDPGQGLRLIYYSQIVNDFQKGDIAEGYSVSREKKESFPLTVTSAQKNPTAFYLCASKYRSTNEKLFFGSGTQLSVL.